This T cell receptor (beta chain) was captured by sequencing in a study of cytomegalovirus exposure and HLA in healthy donors. Use of 60 Vbeta and 13 Jbeta primers characterized the PCR. This table comes from immunoSEQ multiplex PCR, and its TCRdb copy is limited to in-frame clones, with some not included. The data hold fewer than 200,000 clones, with approximately 70% observed a single time. Notes on the study in general: In vitro assays verified that three CMV-associated chains recognized CMV antigens specifically. Presence/absence results assume similar sequencing depth per donor, which may not hold.

Germline V gene sequence: CDR1 PRHDT, CDR2 FYEKMQ (reference sequence). The CDR3 sequence is 19 residues long. The junction had 15 bases not matched to a gene; V was cut back by 4 bases and J by 1 base. In regard to this clone: The antigen is undetermined.

The chain joins TRBV13 to TRBJ2-3, with 9 bases fitting TRBD2. Source material: PBMCs. This clonotype was sampled from a woman younger than 45 in good health and CMV-seronegative. The CDR3: CASSSGPRAGGWGTDTQYF. In DNA, the CDR3 is TGTGCCAGCAGCTCGGGGCCAAGAGCGGGAGGATGGGGCACAGATACGCAGTATTTT.